Below are 11 T cell receptor beta chains sequenced from a single sample in a study of blood T cells in healthy people across ages (dated by TCRdb to 2013 to 2016). Library creation used 5' RACE. Data came from an Illumina HiSeq 2500. The second PCR ran for roughly 6 to 11 cycles and used a J-beta primer mix along with a sample-barcoded 5' primer. TCRdb reran the public reads through fastp at Q25 and MiXCR, keeping productive beta chains. Under each unique CDR3 protein, matching rows form one entry showing the most common genes and DNA. The sample table shows 540,000 or so distinct CDR3 sequences, and 40% to 55% are seen once. The ten largest clonotypes hold just under 25% of the sample. Sequenced input: blood. The receptors were sampled from an elderly man in good health.

The chain recombines TRBV20-1 with TRBJ2-1, with D possibly being TRBD1 or TRBD2 (5 bases each). V gave up 1 base and J gave up 8 bases, with 15 bases separating them. Germline V gene sequence: CDR1 DFQATT, CDR2 SNEGSKA (reference sequence). The CDR3 consists of 14 residues. The CDR3 sequence: CSARVGASLDEQFF. The CDR3 nucleotides read TGCAGTGCTAGAGTCGGGGCTAGCCTGGATGAGCAGTTCTTC.

This chain connects TRBV29-1 to TRBJ2-1, with TRBD2 as a possible D gene (5 bases). CDR1 SQVTM and CDR2 ANQGSEA come from the germline V gene. CDR3 size: 14 residues. Trimming pared 7 bases from V and 0 bases from J, leaving 13 bases between. CDR3 protein: CSAGRAASYNEQFF. In DNA form, the CDR3 reads TGCAGCGCCGGGCGGGCGGCCTCCTACAATGAGCAGTTCTTC.

This clonotype was seen at least ten times. The chain carries TRBV6-6 and TRBJ2-1, with D possibly matching TRBD2 (6 bases). Trimming took 2 bases from V and 0 from J, leaving 14 bases between them. The V gene's germline CDR1 is MNHNY and CDR2 SVGAGI (reference sequence). The CDR3 runs 17 residues. DNA of the CDR3: TGTGCCAGCAGTTACGGCGGGACCGCGAGCTCCTACAATGAGCAGTTCTTC. It is translated as CASSYGGTASSYNEQFF.

This clonotype has just a few counts. The gene calls are TRBV12-3 or TRBV12-4 and TRBJ2-3; D unclear. V lost 5 bases, J lost 7 bases, and 16 bases lay in between. The CDR3 contains 14 residues. CDR3 coding DNA: TGTGCCAGCAGTCCCCGGACCCAAGGTTATACGCAGTATTTT. The encoded protein is CASSPRTQGYTQYF.

The chain is built from TRBV29-1 and TRBJ2-7; TRBD1 aligns across 8 bases. The CDR3 has 12 amino acids. V lost 4 bases and J lost 4; bases outside the gene matches: 3. CDR1 SQVTM and CDR2 ANQGSEA come from the germline V gene. CDR3 in amino acids: CSVGQGNYEQYF. CDR3 nucleotides: TGCAGCGTTGGACAGGGGAATTACGAGCAGTACTTC.

This chain connects TRBV20-1 to TRBJ2-3, with no clear D. This CDR3 spans 14 amino acids. The germline V gene has CDR1 DFQATT and CDR2 SNEGSKA (reference sequence). Trimming removed 6 bases at V and 2 bases at J, with 15 bases between. Here the CDR3 reads CSAKDPIATDTQYF. CDR3 nucleotides: TGCAGTGCGAAAGACCCGATAGCCACAGATACGCAGTATTTT.

The chain couples TRBV29-1 to TRBJ1-2; 10 positions match TRBD1. In germline, CDR1 is SQVTM, CDR2 ANQGSEA. CDR3 size: 12 residues. CDR3 in amino acids: CSDGQGGYGYTF. The CDR3 DNA reads TGCAGTGACGGACAGGGGGGCTATGGCTACACCTTC.

This chain uses TRBV15 with TRBJ2-1; the D gene is possibly TRBD1 (5 bases). V was shortened by 5 bases and J by 0 bases, with 11 bases between the two germline ends. Per the germline V gene, CDR1 is LNHNV and CDR2 is YYDKDF (reference sequence). The CDR3 consists of 15 residues. The CDR3 nucleotides read TGTGCCACCAGCTCCAGGGTGAGCTCCTACAATGAGCAGTTCTTC. Its protein product is CATSSRVSSYNEQFF. The full variable domain, its missing parts supplied by reference TRBV15 and TRBJ2-1, is DAMVIQNPRYQVTQFGKPVTLSCSQTLNHNVMYWYQQKSSQAPKLLFHYYDKDFNNEADTPDNFQSRRPNTSFCFLDIRSPGLGDTAMYLCATSSRVSSYNEQFFGPGTRLTVL.

This chain joins TRBV2 and TRBJ2-3; 8 bases fit TRBD2. Germline assignment: CDR1 SNHLY and CDR2 FYNNEI. V dropped 8 bases and J dropped 5; count of bases not matched to a gene: 12. The CDR3 is made up of 15 amino acids. This CDR3 reads CASGARSGSGDTQYF. The CDR3 nucleotides are TGTGCCAGCGGAGCGCGAAGCGGGAGTGGAGATACGCAGTATTTT.

The rearrangement joins TRBV29-1 to TRBJ2-1, with D possibly TRBD2 on 6 matching bases. Trimming removed 4 bases from V and 0 bases from J, with 10 bases in between. The CDR3 extends over 14 amino acids. The V gene's germline CDR1 is SQVTM and CDR2 ANQGSEA. In nucleotides, the CDR3 is TGCAGCGTTGGAGGGAGGAGCTCCTACAATGAGCAGTTCTTC. Its protein product is CSVGGRSSYNEQFF.

CDR3 sequence (DNA): TGCAGTGCTAGGGGTCCTAGCGGTACGCAGTATTTT. It codes for CSARGPSGTQYF. V and J are TRBV20-1 and TRBJ2-3; 7 bases align to TRBD2. CDR1 is DFQATT, CDR2 SNEGSKA, per germline (reference sequence). CDR3 size: 12 residues. Trimming removed 3 bases from V and 8 bases from J; junction bases left unmatched: 5.